These 32 T cell receptor beta chains share one sample of origin, sequenced in a study of T cells expressing NK-cell markers. TCRdb reprocessed the 5' RACE reads, with one entry per CDR3 protein and no DNA. The sample totals about 180,000 distinct CDR3 sequences. Sequencing was performed on blood T cells: a sorted CD56 or NKG2C T cell subset, CD4+ or CD8+ T cells, or bulk PBMC T cells (not recorded which). The receptors stem from a man between 18 and 69 years old in good health.

The V and J genes are TRBV20-1 and TRBJ1-1. CDR1 DFQATT and CDR2 SNEGSKA come from the germline V gene (reference sequence). CDR3 length: 11 residues. This chain's CDR3 is CSAYRKAEAFF.

CDR3 region: CASSHNPPTEQYF. This chain links TRBV27 with TRBJ2-7; TCRdb names TRBD1, which stays unverified in the absence of DNA. This CDR3 has 13 residues. Per germline, CDR1 MNHEY and CDR2 SMNVEV (reference sequence).

The CDR3 reads CASSQETGINYGYTF. The chain employs TRBV5-1 and TRBJ1-2; TCRdb selects TRBD1, and the lack of DNA leaves this call unchecked. Germline V gene sequence: CDR1 SGHRS, CDR2 YFSETQ. The CDR3 totals 15 residues.

The chain employs TRBV3-1 and TRBJ2-3; TCRdb returns TRBD1, unconfirmable since there is no DNA. The V gene's germline CDR1 is LGHDT and CDR2 YNNKEL (reference sequence). The CDR3 has 15 residues. The CDR3 here is CASSQEGGFTDTQYF.

V is TRBV6-1 and J is TRBJ2-5; TCRdb's D call, TRBD1, is unchecked because there is no DNA. Germline V gene sequence: CDR1 MNHNS, CDR2 SASEGT. The CDR3 sequence is 16 residues long. The CDR3 is CASRQAGGSWEETQYF.

This chain connects TRBV11-2 to TRBJ1-4; checking the TCRdb D call of TRBD1 is not possible without DNA. The CDR3 loop spans 13 amino acids. Per germline, CDR1 SGHAT and CDR2 FQNNGV. This chain's CDR3 is CASGRTGGEKLFF.

This chain links TRBV12-3 or TRBV12-4 with TRBJ2-3. This CDR3 contains 15 residues. The CDR3 protein is CASGQLAGGADTQYF.

This chain joins TRBV4-1 and TRBJ1-1. The germline V gene has CDR1 MGHRA and CDR2 YSYEKL. The length of the CDR3 is 16 residues. CDR3 in amino acids: CASSLILESMNTEAFF.

The gene calls are TRBV20-1 and TRBJ1-1; with no DNA, the TCRdb D assignment of TRBD1 cannot be verified. Germline V lookup: CDR1 DFQATT, CDR2 SNEGSKA (reference sequence). This CDR3 has 14 amino acids. CDR3 protein: CSAPTDGGSTEAFF.

V gene TRBV11-3 combines with J gene TRBJ1-2; TCRdb indicates TRBD1, and absent DNA this call remains unverified. The CDR3 has 14 residues. In germline, CDR1 is SGHNT, CDR2 YENEEA. The CDR3 reads CASSTGTKNYGYTF.

The chain combines TRBV5-1 with TRBJ1-1; TCRdb returns TRBD1, unconfirmable since there is no DNA. The CDR3 runs to 16 residues. CDR1 is SGHRS, CDR2 YFSETQ, per germline. CDR3: CASSLAEVGTETEAFF.

This CDR3 is CASSQGAGWGTEAFF. V gene TRBV3-1 combines with J gene TRBJ1-1. Germline V lookup: CDR1 LGHDT, CDR2 YNNKEL (reference sequence). CDR3 length equals 15 residues.

The chain carries TRBV4-1 and TRBJ1-5; TCRdb gives TRBD1 as the D gene, but with no DNA this cannot be confirmed. CDR3 length: 14 residues. Germline V CDR1 and CDR2: MGHRA, YSYEKL. The CDR3 loop reads CASSPRGSNQPQHF.

The rearrangement uses TRBV9 and TRBJ2-3; the TCRdb call, TRBD2, lacks DNA for checking. The CDR3 is 17 amino acids. Germline V gene lookup returns CDR1 SGDLS and CDR2 YYNGEE. The CDR3 loop reads CASSPGTSGVSTDTQYF.

The chain's CDR3 is CASSYGPPGPRVTGELFF. J is TRBJ2-2 and V is TRBV6-5; TCRdb picks TRBD2, but there is no DNA to check that call. This CDR3 region has 18 residues. Germline-derived CDR1 and CDR2 are MNHEY and SVGAGI.

CDR3 amino acids: CASSLAGVSEQYF. The chain recombines TRBV5-1 with TRBJ2-7; the D gene TCRdb calls, TRBD1, cannot be checked with no DNA. The length of the CDR3 is 13 residues. The germline V gene has CDR1 SGHRS and CDR2 YFSETQ.

The chain recombines TRBV13 with TRBJ1-2; the D call of TRBD1 rests on TCRdb alone, since no DNA is present to check it. Germline CDR1 reads PRHDT; CDR2 reads FYEKMQ (reference sequence). This CDR3 is built from 13 residues. The CDR3 here is CASSLEGGDGYTF.

V usage is TRBV11-2 and J usage is TRBJ2-5; TCRdb's assignment of TRBD2 cannot be checked, as there is no DNA. There are 17 residues in the CDR3. The germline V gene has CDR1 SGHAT and CDR2 FQNNGV. CDR3 sequence: CASSLVPGLAGLETQYF.

CDR3: CASSSPDRGFFNEQFF. V usage is TRBV9 and J usage is TRBJ2-1; TCRdb designates TRBD1, a call that cannot be tested without DNA. The CDR3 has 16 amino acids. The germline gives CDR1 SGDLS, CDR2 YYNGEE.

The V gene is TRBV7-9, the J gene TRBJ2-7; TCRdb's D call, TRBD1, is unchecked because there is no DNA. Germline CDR1 is SEHNR and CDR2 is FQNEAQ (reference sequence). CDR3 size: 11 residues. This CDR3 reads CAVTASGEQYF.

The CDR3 spells CASKHNTEAFF. The genes are TRBV2 and TRBJ1-1. The germline gives CDR1 SNHLY, CDR2 FYNNEI. This CDR3 has 11 residues. Full variable domain (rest looked up from reference TRBV2 and TRBJ1-1): EPEVTQTPSHQVTQMGQEVILRCVPISNHLYFYWYRQILGQKVEFLVSFYNNEISEKSEIFDDQFSVERPDGSNFTLKIRSTKLEDSAMYFCASKHNTEAFFGQGTRLTVV.

The CDR3 reads CASRGRAERREKLFF. This chain connects TRBV2 to TRBJ1-4. The CDR3 length is 15 residues. CDR1 and CDR2 (germline): SNHLY, FYNNEI.

V is TRBV20-1 and J is TRBJ2-2; there is no DNA to check the TCRdb D call of TRBD2. CDR1 is DFQATT, CDR2 SNEGSKA, per germline (reference sequence). CDR3 length equals 16 residues. This chain's CDR3 is CSARSPSGGDTGELFF.

The CDR3 protein is CASSSTSGPSTDTQYF. V usage is TRBV7-6 and J usage is TRBJ2-3; lacking DNA, the TRBD2 call made by TCRdb goes unchecked. CDR3 size: 16 residues. CDR1 and CDR2 (germline): SGHVS, FNYEAQ.

The chain carries TRBV6-1 and TRBJ1-6; TCRdb outputs TRBD1, but without DNA this stays unchecked. This CDR3 contains 14 residues. CDR1 is MNHNS and CDR2 is SASEGT in the germline V gene. Here the CDR3 reads CASRPTDFNSPLHF.

CDR3 loop: CASSIAGARGQYF. J is TRBJ2-3 and V is TRBV5-4; TCRdb lists TRBD1, though no DNA is available to test this call. Germline CDR1 and CDR2: SGHNT and YYREEE (reference sequence). The CDR3 is made up of 13 amino acids. Looking up the rest from reference TRBV5-4 and TRBJ2-3 gives the full variable domain: ETGVTQSPTHLIKTRGQQVTLRCSSQSGHNTVSWYQQALGQGPQFIFQYYREEENGRGNFPPRFSGLQFPNYSSELNVNALELDDSALYLCASSIAGARGQYFGPGTRLTVL.

The gene calls are TRBV19 and TRBJ2-3. Germline CDR1 LNHDA, CDR2 SQIVND (reference sequence). The CDR3 runs 15 residues. CDR3: CASSILAASTDTQYF.

The chain has TRBV6-1 and TRBJ2-3; TCRdb's D call of TRBD2 is untestable without DNA. The CDR3 sequence is 16 residues long. CDR1 is MNHNS and CDR2 is SASEGT in the germline V gene. The CDR3 protein is CASSEAERGATDTQYF.

The J gene is TRBJ1-1, the V gene TRBV19; TCRdb proposes TRBD1, but this gene call is untestable without DNA. The germline gives CDR1 LNHDA, CDR2 SQIVND (reference sequence). This CDR3 has 15 residues. CDR3 amino acids: CASSIEGQWDTEAFF.

V gene TRBV5-5 combines with J gene TRBJ2-2; TCRdb gives TRBD1 as the D gene, but with no DNA this cannot be confirmed. The CDR3 length is 15 residues. Germline-derived CDR1 and CDR2 are SGHKS and YYEKEE (reference sequence). The CDR3 region is CASSTRDRGIGELFF. The variable domain in full, with the rest retrieved from reference TRBV5-5 and TRBJ2-2, is DAGVTQSPTHLIKTRGQQVTLRCSPISGHKSVSWYQQVLGQGPQFIFQYYEKEERGRGNFPDRFSARQFPNYSSELNVNALLLGDSALYLCASSTRDRGIGELFFGEGSRLTVL.

This chain connects TRBV7-2 to TRBJ2-3; no DNA is available, so the TRBD1 call from TCRdb remains unchecked. This CDR3 region has 12 residues. In germline, CDR1 is SGHTA, CDR2 FQGNSA. The CDR3 is CASSQTSGPPYF.

The V call is TRBV2, the J call TRBJ1-2; TCRdb gives TRBD1 as the D gene, but with no DNA this cannot be confirmed. The CDR3 is 15 residues long. From germline, CDR1 is SNHLY and CDR2 FYNNEI. CDR3 in amino acids: CASSETQTGVRGYTF.